What follows are 14 T cell receptor beta chains derived from one specimen sequenced in a study of shared clonotypes between healthy human individuals. Method: immunoSEQ multiplex PCR; TCRdb's copy keeps in-frame clones and lacks some. The sample consists of 2 million to 2.5 million clones, roughly 90% of them appearing once. The sequenced sample consisted of naive CD4+ T cells from PBMCs. As to subset: CD45RA+ positively selected. Receptor source: a young man in good health. Some clones in this sample may be carry-over from other donors' samples.

The DNA of the CDR3 is TGCGCCAGCACCGAGGGACAGGCCCCTGAAGCTTTCTTT. Translating it yields CASTEGQAPEAFF. The chain has TRBV10-2 and TRBJ1-1, with 8 bases aligning to TRBD1. The trim removed 7 bases at V and 6 bases at J, leaving 7 bases unmatched. Looked up from germline, CDR1 is WSHSY and CDR2 is SAAADI. This CDR3 is 13 amino acids long.

The chain is built from TRBV6-5 and TRBJ1-2; D might be TRBD1 (6 bases). This CDR3 region has 13 residues. V lost 6 bases and J lost 4, with 12 bases in between. Germline V gene sequence: CDR1 MNHEY, CDR2 SVGAGI. The CDR3 is CASRTTGLYGYTF. As DNA, the CDR3 is TGTGCCAGCAGGACGACAGGCCTCTATGGCTACACCTTC.

The gene calls are TRBV19 and TRBJ1-1; 7 nucleotides line up with TRBD1. Germline CDR1 is LNHDA and CDR2 is SQIVND (reference sequence). The trim removed 0 bases at V and 4 bases at J, leaving 20 bases unmatched. This CDR3 spans 20 amino acids. The CDR3 DNA sequence: TGTGCCAGTAGTATAGATTCAGGGGGTTTTCTACTAAGAAGGGGCACTGAAGCTTTCTTT. Translating gives CASSIDSGGFLLRRGTEAFF. Full variable domain (rest looked up from reference TRBV19 and TRBJ1-1): DGGITQSPKYLFRKEGQNVTLSCEQNLNHDAMYWYRQDPGQGLRLIYYSQIVNDFQKGDIAEGYSVSREKKESFPLTVTSAQKNPTAFYLCASSIDSGGFLLRRGTEAFFGQGTRLTVV.

The V gene is TRBV25-1, the J gene TRBJ2-1; D might be TRBD2 (6 bases). The CDR3 is 15 residues long. Deletions cut 3 bases from V and 6 bases from J, with 15 bases between. Germline-derived CDR1 and CDR2 are MGHDK and SYGVNS. The CDR3 is CASSEVGGISNEQFF. As DNA, the CDR3 is TGTGCCAGCAGTGAGGTAGGCGGGATTAGCAATGAGCAGTTCTTC.

This clone has a handful of counts. The same CDR3 is also encoded by other DNA sequences in this sample. The V call is TRBV5-1, the J call TRBJ1-1; 9 nucleotides agree with TRBD1. The CDR3 covers 14 residues. V lost 1 base to trimming and J lost 3 bases; unmatched junction nucleotides: 1. Germline V gives CDR1 SGHRS, CDR2 YFSETQ. The CDR3 DNA reads as TGCGCCAGCAGCTTGACAGGGGGCTACACTGAAGCTTTCTTT. Its translation is CASSLTGGYTEAFF.

The genes are TRBV5-4 and TRBJ2-1; 9 bases are a match to TRBD2. CDR3 size: 15 residues. Trimming removed 0 bases from V and 9 bases from J; junction bases left unmatched: 7. CDR1 and CDR2 from the germline V gene are SGHNT and YYREEE (reference sequence). This CDR3 is CASSLVLAGRGEQFF. CDR3 DNA sequence: TGTGCCAGCAGCTTGGTTCTAGCGGGAAGGGGTGAGCAGTTCTTC.

The rearrangement links TRBV4-3 to TRBJ2-5; 9 bases are shared with TRBD2. With V trimmed by 1 base and J by 7 bases, 7 bases remained unmatched. Germline V gene sequence: CDR1 LGHNA, CDR2 YSLEER. This CDR3 is built from 15 residues. This chain's CDR3 is CASSQGSSGMGTQYF. The CDR3, as DNA: TGCGCCAGCAGCCAAGGGTCTAGCGGGATGGGGACCCAGTACTTC.

CDR3: CASSDRTPVNTEAFF. The CDR3 DNA sequence: TGCGCCAGCAGCGATAGGACACCTGTGAACACTGAAGCTTTCTTT. The chain uses TRBV5-1 and TRBJ1-1, with D tentatively TRBD1 (5 bases). There are 15 residues in the CDR3. Germline V gene lookup returns CDR1 SGHRS and CDR2 YFSETQ. Trimming shortened V by 4 bases and J by 0 bases, and 13 bases separated the two germline ends.

The chain is built from TRBV2 and TRBJ1-1, with TRBD1 identical over 7 bases. This CDR3 contains 12 residues. V gave up 5 bases and J gave up 8 bases; unmatched junction bases: 5. Germline lookup yields CDR1 SNHLY and CDR2 FYNNEI. The CDR3: CASSPQGEEAFF. Written as DNA, the CDR3 is TGTGCCAGCAGTCCCCAGGGGGAGGAAGCTTTCTTT.

The CDR3 DNA follows: TGTGCCAGCAGCTTGTTGTATAGCGCCGAGCAGTACTTC. Translation gives CASSLLYSAEQYF. The chain couples TRBV5-6 to TRBJ2-7, with D possibly TRBD2 on 5 matching bases. CDR1 and CDR2 (germline): SGHDT, YYEEEE. The CDR3 consists of 13 residues. V shed 1 base and J shed 6 bases, with 11 bases lying between them.

The chain recombines TRBV25-1 with TRBJ2-5, with 8 bases lining up with TRBD2. V lost 4 bases, J lost 4 bases, and 8 bases stayed unmatched. Germline V gene sequence: CDR1 MGHDK, CDR2 SYGVNS. The CDR3 runs to 15 residues. The CDR3: CASSVRGGGSETQYF. DNA of the CDR3: TGTGCCAGCAGTGTTCGGGGGGGAGGGTCAGAGACCCAGTACTTC.

This chain connects TRBV4-3 to TRBJ1-4; no clear D. Germline loops: CDR1 LGHNA, CDR2 YSLEER. V was pared by 1 base and J by 17 bases, with 23 bases between. The CDR3 extends over 15 amino acids. In DNA, the CDR3 is TGCGCCAGCAGCCAAGTTGGCGTAGGTGGTCAGCCATTATTTTTT. Translating gives CASSQVGVGGQPLFF.

This clone occurred once. The chain carries TRBV28 and TRBJ2-6, with 7 bases aligning to TRBD2. The CDR3 has 17 residues. Germline values: CDR1 MDHEN, CDR2 SYDVKM. Trimming removed 8 bases from V and 4 bases from J; junction bases left unmatched: 14. CDR3 amino acids: CASGLVGGPPGANVLTF. In DNA, the CDR3 is TGTGCCAGCGGTCTAGTGGGAGGGCCACCCGGGGCCAACGTCCTGACTTTC.

V and J are TRBV29-1 and TRBJ2-7, with D perhaps matching TRBD2 (5 bases). The germline V and J ends were trimmed by 7 bases and 4 bases, with 17 bases remaining between them. The CDR3 is made up of 13 amino acids. Germline lookup yields CDR1 SQVTM and CDR2 ANQGSEA. CDR3 sequence: CSASRALKYEQYF. The CDR3 DNA follows: TGCAGCGCCTCGAGGGCTTTAAAATACGAGCAGTACTTC.